The clone carrying this TCR beta chain turned up a few times. The sample belongs to a study of blood T cell repertoires in COVID-19. Method: immunoSEQ multiplex PCR; TCRdb's copy keeps in-frame clones and lacks some. The data hold about 150,000 clones, with approximately 82% observed a single time. The CDR3 length is 13 residues. V was shortened by 6 bases and J by 9 bases, with 18 bases between the two germline ends. Germline loops: CDR1 KGHSH, CDR2 LQKENI. The clonotype was recovered from a human donor with acute or convalescent COVID-19. The donor label of this sample is uncertain. The V and J genes are TRBV18 and TRBJ2-7, with D possibly being TRBD1 (5 bases). Sequencing used peripheral blood. This chain's CDR3 is CASSQQGSTGQYF. In DNA form, the CDR3 reads TGTGCCAGCTCCCAGCAGGGTAGCACGGGGCAGTACTTC.